The 25 T cell receptor beta chains in this list originate from one sample, sequenced in a study of T cell repertoires in cytomegalovirus infection. MiXCR, applied by TCRdb to the reads, yields one record per CDR3 protein. This sample carries approximately 250,000 distinct CDR3 sequences, approximately 9.1% of them seen once, and the ten largest clones take about 14%. Sequenced material: PBMCs. The source is a human donor in good health (CMV status not recorded). Some clones in this sample may be carry-over from other donors' samples.

There are a few counts of this clonotype. The J gene is TRBJ1-1, the V gene TRBV7-8, with a tentative D call TRBD1 (5 bases). This CDR3 comprises 14 residues. Germline V gene lookup returns CDR1 SGHVS and CDR2 FQNEAQ. The V gene lost 6 bases and the J gene lost 0 bases, with 11 bases spanning the gap. CDR3 nucleotides: TGTGCCAGCAGTTCATGGGACCTGAACACTGAAGCTTTCTTT. Translating gives CASSSWDLNTEAFF.

Ten or more counts support this clonotype. The chain is built from TRBV18 and TRBJ2-7; D not resolved. This CDR3 comprises 14 residues. V gave up 4 bases and J gave up 2 bases, with 12 bases separating them. Germline V gene lookup returns CDR1 KGHSH and CDR2 LQKENI. CDR3 residues: CASSQTGPAYEQYF. The CDR3 bases are TGTGCCAGCTCACAGACCGGGCCCGCCTACGAGCAGTACTTC. Full variable domain (remainder filled in from reference TRBV18 and TRBJ2-7): NAGVMQNPRHLVRRRGQEARLRCSPMKGHSHVYWYRQLPEEGLKFMVYLQKENIIDESGMPKERFSAEFPKEGPSILRIQQVVRGDSAAYFCASSQTGPAYEQYFGPGTRLTVT.

This clonotype was detected many times. The chain uses TRBV28 and TRBJ1-3; D is ambiguous. CDR1 MDHEN and CDR2 SYDVKM come from the germline V gene. V dropped 4 bases and J dropped 4 bases, with 14 bases sitting between them. This CDR3 has 15 amino acids. The CDR3 DNA sequence: TGTGCCAGCAGTTCCCAGGCTTTCGAAGGAAACACCATATATTTT. Its protein product is CASSSQAFEGNTIYF.

Many counts were recorded for this clonotype. This chain connects TRBV11-2 to TRBJ2-2; no clear D. V was clipped by 4 bases and J by 8 bases, with 5 bases between them. CDR3 length: 11 amino acids. Looked up from germline, CDR1 is SGHAT and CDR2 is FQNNGV. The CDR3 DNA reads TGTGCCAGCAGCTGGGTTGGGGAGCTGTTTTTT. Translated, it gives CASSWVGELFF.

As to this clonotype: Possible read error: a much larger clone is one base away. Here the CDR3 omits its conserved ending phenylalanine or tryptophan, so a read error is the likely source. The chain employs TRBV7-6 and TRBJ1-4; weak D call: TRBD1 (6 bases). The CDR3 sequence is 15 residues long. V was shortened by 2 bases and J by 4 bases, with 11 bases between the two germline ends. Germline lookup yields CDR1 SGHVS and CDR2 FNYEAQ. The chain's CDR3 is CASSLRLDSNEKLFL. The CDR3 DNA reads TGTGCCAGCAGCTTAAGACTGGACAGTAATGAAAAACTGTTTTTA.

Ten or more counts support this clonotype. V and J are TRBV7-3 and TRBJ2-6; possibly TRBD1 or TRBD2 for D (6 bases each). Trimming pared 1 base from V and 2 bases from J, leaving 12 bases between. The CDR3 has 17 residues. Germline V gene lookup returns CDR1 SGHTA and CDR2 FQGTGA. The CDR3 coding sequence is TGTGCCAGCAGCTTAAGATCGGGGGCCGCTGGGGCCAACGTCCTGACTTTC. This translates into CASSLRSGAAGANVLTF.

This clonotype was counted many times. The chain joins TRBV7-2 to TRBJ1-1; TRBD1 matches 8 bases. Germline V gene sequence: CDR1 SGHTA, CDR2 FQGNSA. This CDR3 comprises 15 residues. V gave up 5 bases and J gave up 1 base; unmatched junction bases: 6. DNA of the CDR3: TGTGCCAGCAGCCAATGGACAGGGAAGAACACTGAAGCTTTCTTT. Amino acids: CASSQWTGKNTEAFF.

This clonotype was seen many times. The chain links TRBV7-2 to TRBJ1-2, with a tentative D call TRBD1 (6 bases). The length of the CDR3 is 15 residues. The V end was cut by 0 bases, the J end by 8 bases, with 16 bases between. The V gene's germline CDR1 is SGHTA and CDR2 FQGNSA. The CDR3 loop is CASSLARNRVVGYTF. The DNA of the CDR3 is TGTGCCAGCAGCTTAGCGAGAAACAGGGTGGTCGGCTACACCTTC. The full variable domain, completed using reference TRBV7-2 and TRBJ1-2, is GAGVSQSPSNKVTEKGKDVELRCDPISGHTALYWYRQSLGQGLEFLIYFQGNSAPDKSGLPSDRFSAERTGGSVSTLTIQRTQQEDSAVYLCASSLARNRVVGYTFGSGTRLTVV.

The chain carries TRBV15 and TRBJ2-1; 8 positions match TRBD1. The CDR3 is 15 amino acids. CDR1 is LNHNV and CDR2 is YYDKDF in the germline V gene (reference sequence). With 3 bases clipped from V and 6 bases from J, the junction kept 7 bases outside the gene matches. Here the CDR3 reads CATSSPRGRSNEQFF. CDR3 nucleotides: TGTGCCACCAGCAGTCCCAGGGGGCGCAGCAATGAGCAGTTCTTC.

This clonotype was observed once. The J gene is TRBJ2-1, the V gene TRBV2; D is uncertain. CDR3 length: 13 residues. The V end was cut by 8 bases, the J end by 8 bases, with 16 bases between. CDR1 SNHLY and CDR2 FYNNEI come from the germline V gene. CDR3 in DNA: TGTGCCAGCTACCGACCGGGTTTAGATGAGCAGTTCTTC. Translated: CASYRPGLDEQFF. Drawing the rest from reference TRBV2 and TRBJ2-1, the complete variable domain is EPEVTQTPSHQVTQMGQEVILRCVPISNHLYFYWYRQILGQKVEFLVSFYNNEISEKSEIFDDQFSVERPDGSNFTLKIRSTKLEDSAMYFCASYRPGLDEQFFGPGTRLTVL.

About this clonotype: A read error may be the cause here, since a much bigger clone is one base away. The chain is built from TRBV6-1 and TRBJ2-7; 9 bases are shared with TRBD1. V shed 11 bases, J shed 1 base, and the junction held 12 bases outside the gene matches. CDR1 is MNHNS, CDR2 SASEGT, per germline. The CDR3 extends over 15 amino acids. The CDR3 sequence: CAGIKGQGNSYEQYF. CDR3 sequence (DNA): TGTGCCGGCATAAAGGGACAGGGTAATTCCTACGAGCAGTACTTC.

This clonotype turned up a few times. V gene TRBV5-1 combines with J gene TRBJ2-1, with TRBD2 matching 9 bases. Germline-derived CDR1 and CDR2 are SGHRS and YFSETQ. The CDR3 is 16 residues long. Trimming took 0 bases from V and 6 from J; bases not matched to a gene: 7. The chain's CDR3 is CASSLGGLANFNEQFF. As DNA, the CDR3 is TGCGCCAGCAGCTTGGGAGGACTAGCGAATTTCAATGAGCAGTTCTTC.

This clonotype was found many times. The rearrangement uses TRBV7-2 and TRBJ1-4; weak D call: TRBD1 (5 bases). Germline V CDR1 and CDR2: SGHTA, FQGNSA. Trimming removed 2 bases at V and 8 bases at J, with 21 bases between. This CDR3 is built from 17 residues. The CDR3 sequence is CASSLQGGLLQAEKLFF. In DNA form, the CDR3 reads TGTGCCAGCAGCTTACAGGGAGGCCTATTGCAGGCGGAAAAACTGTTTTTT.

This clonotype was counted at least ten times. The V gene is TRBV7-2, the J gene TRBJ1-6; 7 nucleotides line up with TRBD1. From germline, CDR1 is SGHTA and CDR2 FQGNSA. V trimming: 4 bases; J trimming: 7 bases; junction bases outside the gene matches: 7. CDR3 length: 15 residues. This chain's CDR3 is CASSSSTGINSPLHF. The CDR3 DNA reads as TGTGCCAGCAGCTCATCGACAGGGATCAATTCACCCCTCCACTTT.

This clonotype was seen at least ten times. The rearrangement joins TRBV6-1 to TRBJ2-7; the match to TRBD2 covers 12 bases. J was trimmed by 4 bases and V by 5 bases; bases with no gene match: 9. Germline values: CDR1 MNHNS, CDR2 SASEGT. The CDR3 sequence is 16 residues long. In DNA, the CDR3 is TGTGCCAGCAGTACGCTAACTAGCGGGGGGCGTTACGAGCAGTACTTC. Its translation: CASSTLTSGGRYEQYF.

This clonotype was detected a few times. The chain has TRBV29-1 and TRBJ1-1, with D perhaps matching TRBD1 (6 bases). CDR1 and CDR2 (germline): SQVTM, ANQGSEA. Trimming took off 5 bases at V and 1 base at J, with 17 bases between the two ends. The CDR3 contains 15 residues. This CDR3 is CSVNGGWTENTEAFF. The CDR3 DNA reads as TGCAGCGTTAACGGAGGATGGACAGAGAACACTGAAGCTTTCTTT.

This clonotype was seen ten or more times. The CDR3 region is CASIQGGGQPQHF. CDR3 sequence (DNA): TGTGCCAGCATTCAGGGGGGCGGCCAGCCCCAGCATTTT. The chain is built from TRBV12-3 or TRBV12-4 and TRBJ1-5; TRBD1 agrees at 7 bases. The trim removed 7 bases at V and 7 bases at J, leaving 7 bases unmatched. The CDR3 runs 13 residues.

V gene TRBV27 combines with J gene TRBJ2-7; no clear D. CDR1 is MNHEY, CDR2 SMNVEV, per germline (reference sequence). There are 11 residues in the CDR3. Trimming shortened V by 8 bases and J by 3 bases, and 8 bases separated the two germline ends. Written as DNA, the CDR3 is TGTGCCAGCGCTATGGGCTACGAGCAGTACTTC. Translated, it gives CASAMGYEQYF.

At least ten counts were recorded for this clonotype. V is TRBV7-2 and J is TRBJ1-6; D gene unclear. This CDR3 is 19 amino acids long. Germline assignment: CDR1 SGHTA and CDR2 FQGNSA. V lost 1 base to trimming and J lost 7 bases, with 23 bases between them. The CDR3 spells CASSLVWGINVVGNSPLHF. CDR3 sequence (DNA): TGTGCCAGCAGCTTAGTATGGGGAATAAACGTGGTCGGGAATTCACCCCTCCACTTT.

This clonotype was observed many times. The chain recombines TRBV19 with TRBJ2-7; 7 bases are shared with TRBD2. Germline V gene lookup returns CDR1 LNHDA and CDR2 SQIVND (reference sequence). The CDR3 is made up of 15 amino acids. With V trimmed by 4 bases and J by 0 bases, 6 bases remained unmatched. CDR3 nucleotide sequence: TGTGCCAGTAGTACCCCGGGCGGGAGCTCCTACGAGCAGTACTTC. Translating it yields CASSTPGGSSYEQYF.

Only a few counts were recorded for this clonotype. The chain carries TRBV6-2 or TRBV6-3 and TRBJ2-1; no clear D gene. The V and J ends lost 7 bases and 3 bases respectively, with 16 bases between them. The CDR3 contains 15 residues. Germline CDR1 is MNHEY and CDR2 is SVGEGT. The CDR3 reads CASTSSGGYYNEQFF. The CDR3 DNA reads as TGTGCCAGCACGTCGAGTGGCGGCTACTACAATGAGCAGTTCTTC.

J is TRBJ1-4 and V is TRBV11-3, with D possibly TRBD1 on 6 matching bases. The CDR3 consists of 13 residues. The ends were cut back, 7 bases at V and 5 bases at J, with 11 bases in the middle. Germline CDR1 SGHNT, CDR2 YENEEA. CDR3 sequence: CASKDSLNEKLFF. CDR3 sequence (DNA): TGTGCCAGCAAGGACAGCCTCAATGAAAAACTGTTTTTT.

This clonotype was counted at least ten times. This chain uses TRBV4-2 with TRBJ2-4, with TRBD1 identical over 8 bases. Unmatched junction bases numbered 6, after V lost 0 bases and J lost 5 bases. Germline V gene sequence: CDR1 LGHNA, CDR2 YNFKEQ. The CDR3 spans 16 residues. The CDR3 sequence is CASSQESRGRENIQYF. The CDR3 DNA sequence: TGTGCCAGCAGCCAAGAGTCCAGGGGGCGCGAAAACATTCAGTACTTC.

This clonotype was recorded many times. This chain links TRBV6-1 with TRBJ2-5, with a tentative D call TRBD2 (5 bases). V was pared by 2 bases and J by 2 bases, with 18 bases between. CDR1 is MNHNS, CDR2 SASEGT, per germline. This CDR3 has 17 residues. The CDR3 protein is CASSENPSRGPQETQYF. The CDR3 coding sequence is TGTGCCAGCAGTGAAAATCCTAGCCGTGGCCCGCAAGAGACCCAGTACTTC.

There are many counts of this clonotype. This chain joins TRBV27 and TRBJ1-2; unclear D gene. Germline CDR1 is MNHEY and CDR2 is SMNVEV (reference sequence). The CDR3 has 13 amino acids. V lost 5 bases, J lost 6 bases, and 13 bases lay in between. CDR3 DNA sequence: TGTGCCAGCAGTCCCACCATGGCCAATGGCTACACCTTC. As protein: CASSPTMANGYTF.